This is a list of T cell receptor beta chains from one sample in a study of neoadjuvant anti-PD-1 for oral cavity cancer. Libraries were prepared by immunoSEQ multiplex PCR; TCRdb keeps only in-frame clonotypes and omits some of them. Here the sample spans nearly 15,000 clones, 35% to 40% being singletons. The sample was tumor tissue, taken after nivolumab (anti-PD-1) treatment. The receptor source for this set is a person between 40 and 85 years old with oral cavity squamous cell carcinoma. Both conserved end residues are part of each CDR3. The order of the fields is J gene, clone size, D gene, V gene, CDR3 protein, CDR3 DNA. A D gene is named only where the DNA matches it firmly. Clone size is stated in some rows and not others, as once, few, many or a class when expanded.

TRBJ2-7 few TRBD1 TRBV11-2 CASSQDRSPLYEQYF TGTGCCAGCAGCCAGGACAGGTCTCCGCTCTACGAGCAGTACTTC
TRBJ2-1 - TRBD1 TRBV4-1 CASSQVGWTGLNNEQFF TGCGCCAGCAGCCAAGTAGGATGGACAGGCCTAAACAATGAGCAGTTCTTC
TRBJ2-5 - TRBD1 TRBV7-3 CASSRWDRGEETQYF TGCGCCAGCAGCCGGTGGGACAGGGGAGAGGAGACCCAGTACTTC
TRBJ2-5 few - TRBV2 CASRDPMGPQETQYF TGTGCCAGCAGGGACCCTATGGGTCCGCAAGAGACCCAGTACTTC
TRBJ2-7 - - TRBV12-5 CASGLLRPGGTSYEQYF TGTGCTAGTGGTTTGCTACGTCCAGGGGGGACCTCCTACGAGCAGTACTTC
TRBJ2-5 - - TRBV30 CAWRTEAKGRTQYF TGTGCCTGGAGGACTGAAGCGAAGGGTCGGACCCAGTACTTC
TRBJ1-2 few TRBD1 TRBV11-2 CASARDSDYGYTF TGTGCCAGCGCCCGGGACAGCGACTATGGCTACACCTTC
TRBJ2-3 - TRBD2 TRBV5-1 CASSLVAGGADTQYF TGCGCCAGCAGCTTGGTTGCCGGGGGGGCAGATACGCAGTATTTT
TRBJ2-7 few - TRBV2 CASSIHYEQYF TGTGCCAGCAGCATACACTACGAGCAGTACTTC
TRBJ2-7 medium-sized - TRBV19 CASSLFGLNEQYF TGTGCCAGTAGTTTGTTTGGGCTCAACGAGCAGTACTTC
TRBJ2-2 - - TRBV6-1 CASSRSGELFF TGTGCCAGCAGCCGCTCGGGGGAGCTGTTTTTT
TRBJ1-6 - - TRBV19 CASSLSDRDNSPLHF TGTGCCAGTAGTCTAAGTGACAGAGATAATTCACCCCTCCACTTT
TRBJ1-2 few - TRBV5-4 CASSLKVGFAYGYTF TGTGCCAGCAGCTTGAAAGTGGGGTTCGCCTATGGCTACACCTTC
TRBJ2-1 few - TRBV11-3 CASSSRSGARNEQFF TGTGCCAGCAGCTCGCGCTCGGGGGCCCGAAATGAGCAGTTCTTC
TRBJ1-1 few TRBD1 TRBV7-9 CASSRQGYTEAFF TGTGCCAGCAGCAGACAGGGGTACACTGAAGCTTTCTTT
TRBJ1-1 - - TRBV7-2 CASSLAWGTEAFF TGTGCCAGCAGCTTGGCCTGGGGCACTGAAGCTTTCTTT
TRBJ1-2 - TRBD1 TRBV28 CASSSRTGVISNYGYTF TGTGCCAGCAGTTCGCGGACAGGGGTTATCTCTAACTATGGCTACACCTTC
TRBJ1-6 - - TRBV7-2 CASSYGTSISFNSPLHF TGTGCCAGCAGCTACGGGACCTCTATTTCCTTTAATTCACCCCTCCACTTT
TRBJ2-2 - - TRBV5-4 CASSSRGAYTGELFF TGTGCCAGCAGCTCTCGGGGGGCCTACACCGGGGAGCTGTTTTTT
TRBJ1-1 once TRBD1 TRBV19 CASSKAGGNTEAFF TGTGCCAGTAGTAAGGCAGGGGGGAACACTGAAGCTTTCTTT
TRBJ2-7 medium-sized - TRBV29-1 CSVGEGAGEQYF TGCAGCGTTGGCGAGGGAGCCGGCGAGCAGTACTTC
TRBJ2-3 many - TRBV4-3 CASSQGAASTDTQYF TGCGCCAGCAGCCAAGGAGCGGCTAGCACAGATACGCAGTATTTT
TRBJ1-5 - - TRBV7-2 CASSPYDQPQHF TGTGCCAGCAGCCCCTACGATCAGCCCCAGCATTTT
TRBJ1-6 - - TRBV10-3 CAIRFDSGNSPLHF TGTGCCATCCGCTTCGATTCGGGGAATTCACCCCTCCACTTT
TRBJ1-1 - - TRBV28 CAIVVGTEAFF TGTGCCATCGTGGTTGGCACTGAAGCTTTCTTT
TRBJ2-5 few TRBD2 TRBV11-2 CASSALAGGQATQYF TGTGCCAGCAGCGCACTAGCGGGGGGGCAGGCCACCCAGTACTTC
TRBJ2-2 - - TRBV15 CATSRTAPGLQPNTGELFF TGTGCCACCAGCAGAACTGCCCCCGGGTTACAGCCGAACACCGGGGAGCTGTTTTTT
TRBJ2-1 - TRBD1 TRBV4-2 CASSFPGDRVTYNEQFF TGTGCCAGCAGCTTCCCGGGGGACAGGGTAACCTACAATGAGCAGTTCTTC